These T cell receptor beta chains were read from a single sample in a study of blood T cell repertoires in COVID-19. Profiled with immunoSEQ multiplex PCR; TCRdb holds only in-frame clones, not every one. The table shows 250,000 to 350,000 clones, with around 87% occurring only once. Sequenced material: peripheral blood. These receptor sequences come from a woman in her fifties or sixties who had recovered from COVID-19. Both conserved end residues are part of each CDR3. D genes are given only for firm matches. Clone size is stated in some rows and not others, as once, few, many or a class when expanded.

j_gene	d_gene	abundance	v_gene	CDR3aa	CDR3nt
TRBJ2-1	.	.	TRBV13	CASSSYLAASYNEQFF	TGTGCCAGCAGCTCCTACTTAGCGGCGTCCTACAATGAGCAGTTCTTC
TRBJ2-1	TRBD1	.	TRBV6-5	CASRDRGVYDEQFF	TGTGCCAGCCGGGACAGGGGAGTTTACGATGAGCAGTTCTTC
TRBJ2-7	TRBD2	.	TRBV7-8	CASSLDVGLAIYEQYF	TGTGCCAGCAGCTTAGATGTGGGACTAGCGATTTACGAGCAGTACTTC
TRBJ2-7	.	.	TRBV9	CASSVSLVDEQYF	TGTGCCAGCAGCGTATCCCTAGTGGACGAGCAGTACTTC
TRBJ2-3	TRBD2	.	TRBV3-1/TRBV3-2	CASSPTSGSADTQYF	TGTGCCAGCAGCCCAACTAGCGGGAGCGCAGATACGCAGTATTTT
TRBJ2-1	TRBD2	.	TRBV7-6	CASSYRTSGYNEQFF	TGTGCCAGCAGCTATCGGACTAGCGGTTACAATGAGCAGTTCTTC
TRBJ1-5	TRBD1	.	TRBV2	CAAGTETNQPQHF	TGTGCAGCCGGGACAGAAACGAATCAGCCCCAGCATTTT
TRBJ2-1	TRBD1	.	TRBV2	CASRIGTGTYNEQFF	TGTGCCAGCAGAATAGGGACAGGGACCTACAATGAGCAGTTCTTC
TRBJ2-1	TRBD2	.	TRBV11-2	CASTQTSGRGNEQFF	TGTGCCAGCACCCAGACTAGCGGGAGAGGAAATGAGCAGTTCTTC
TRBJ1-1	TRBD1	.	TRBV30	CAWRDRANTEAFF	TGTGCCTGGAGAGACAGGGCGAACACTGAAGCTTTCTTT
TRBJ1-6	TRBD1	.	TRBV4-3	CASSQVTGTGDSPLHF	TGCGCCAGCAGCCAAGTGACCGGGACAGGGGATTCACCCCTCCACTTT
TRBJ1-5	TRBD1	.	TRBV5-1	CASSLGTGNSNQPQHF	TGCGCCAGCAGCCTCGGGACAGGGAATAGCAATCAGCCCCAGCATTTT
TRBJ2-2	TRBD1	.	TRBV7-2	CASSVRQGNTGELFF	TGTGCCAGCAGCGTGCGACAGGGGAACACCGGGGAGCTGTTTTTT
TRBJ1-2	.	.	TRBV30	CAWKDSLYYGYTF	TGTGCCTGGAAGGACAGTTTGTACTATGGCTACACCTTC
TRBJ2-1	TRBD2	.	TRBV5-1	CASSAPGLPYNEQFF	TGCGCCAGCAGCGCACCGGGACTACCCTACAATGAGCAGTTCTTC
TRBJ1-4	.	once	TRBV2	CASESSSGNEKLFF	TGTGCCAGCGAATCCTCTTCAGGGAATGAAAAACTGTTTTTT
TRBJ2-1	TRBD2	.	TRBV3-1/TRBV3-2	CASSQDASGRTRFEQFF	TGTGCCAGCAGCCAAGATGCGAGCGGGAGGACGCGGTTTGAGCAGTTCTTC
TRBJ2-3	.	.	TRBV6-5	CASNAAGPDTQYF	TGTGCCAGCAACGCAGCAGGGCCCGATACGCAGTATTTT
TRBJ2-1	TRBD2	.	TRBV5-1	CASSWTPGLAGFEQFF	TGCGCCAGCAGCTGGACTCCGGGACTAGCGGGGTTTGAGCAGTTCTTC
TRBJ1-2	TRBD1	.	TRBV11-1	CASSLLPGTASGYTF	TGTGCCAGCAGCTTACTCCCCGGGACAGCGTCAGGCTACACCTTC
TRBJ1-2	TRBD1	.	TRBV6-6	CASSGQGMGGYTF	TGTGCCAGCAGTGGACAGGGGATGGGCGGCTACACCTTC
TRBJ1-1	.	few	TRBV5-4	CASSYETEAFF	TGTGCCAGCAGCTACGAGACTGAAGCTTTCTTT
TRBJ1-2	TRBD1	.	TRBV4-1	CASSQDFQGAFYGYTF	TGCGCCAGCAGCCAAGATTTTCAGGGGGCCTTCTATGGCTACACCTTC
TRBJ1-6	.	.	TRBV18	CASSLTGGNNSPLHF	TGTGCCAGCTCCCTAACGGGGGGAAATAATTCACCCCTCCACTTT
TRBJ2-7	.	.	TRBV3-1/TRBV3-2	CASSLTTGYEQYF	TGTGCCAGCAGTCTCACCACAGGGTACGAGCAGTACTTC
TRBJ1-4	.	.	TRBV27	CASSLYRGGGEKLFF	TGTGCCAGCAGTTTATACCGGGGAGGGGGTGAAAAACTGTTTTTT
TRBJ2-5	TRBD1	.	TRBV11-3	CASSGTAQETQYF	TGTGCCAGCTCCGGGACAGCACAAGAGACCCAGTACTTC
TRBJ2-3	.	.	TRBV2	CASSNGVYTDTQYF	TGTGCCAGCAGTAACGGGGTCTACACAGATACGCAGTATTTT
TRBJ2-1	TRBD2	.	TRBV4-3	CASRRTSGRNEQFF	TGCGCCAGCAGAAGGACTAGCGGGCGCAATGAGCAGTTCTTC
TRBJ2-3	TRBD1	.	TRBV28	CASSSFHEDRTSTDTQYF	TGTGCCAGCAGTTCTTTTCACGAGGACAGGACTAGCACAGATACGCAGTATTTT
TRBJ2-5	.	.	TRBV19	CASSILGGSETQYF	TGTGCCAGTAGTATTTTGGGCGGGTCGGAGACCCAGTACTTC
TRBJ1-2	.	.	TRBV7-8	CASSFRFGWGDTQIDGYTF	TGTGCCAGCAGCTTTAGGTTTGGTTGGGGGGATACCCAGATCGATGGCTACACCTTC
TRBJ1-5	.	.	TRBV9	CASSVEVGVGPQHF	TGTGCCAGCAGCGTAGAGGTCGGAGTGGGGCCCCAGCATTTT
TRBJ2-5	.	.	TRBV3-1/TRBV3-2	CASSQGPSSRETQYF	TGTGCCAGCAGCCAAGGCCCTAGCTCTAGGGAGACCCAGTACTTC
TRBJ1-1	TRBD1	.	TRBV11-3	CASSLWTGGLNTEAFF	TGTGCCAGCAGCCTTTGGACAGGCGGCTTGAACACTGAAGCTTTCTTT
TRBJ1-2	.	.	TRBV21-1	CAGERVPNYGYTF	TGTGCCGGCGAGAGGGTCCCTAACTATGGCTACACCTTC
TRBJ1-5	.	.	TRBV27	CASSLEPRNQPQHF	TGTGCCAGCAGTTTAGAACCGCGGAATCAGCCCCAGCATTTT
TRBJ2-5	.	.	TRBV19	CASSIGGWETQYF	TGTGCCAGTAGTATCGGGGGTTGGGAGACCCAGTACTTC
TRBJ1-1	.	.	TRBV19	CASSTPRDRGWRDTEAFF	TGTGCCAGTAGTACCCCCCGGGACCGGGGTTGGAGGGACACTGAAGCTTTCTTT
TRBJ1-4	TRBD1	.	TRBV5-1	CASSSTGAGEKLFF	TGCGCCAGCAGCTCGACAGGGGCGGGTGAAAAACTGTTTTTT
TRBJ1-1	TRBD1	.	TRBV12-3/TRBV12-4	CASRGTGTGEAFF	TGTGCCAGCAGGGGGACAGGGACGGGTGAAGCTTTCTTT
TRBJ1-4	TRBD1	.	TRBV28	CASSIGTANEKLFF	TGTGCCAGCAGTATCGGGACAGCTAATGAAAAACTGTTTTTT
TRBJ2-7	.	.	TRBV6-2/TRBV6-3	CASSYAGTYEQYF	TGTGCCAGCAGTTACGCAGGAACCTACGAGCAGTACTTC
TRBJ2-3	TRBD2	.	TRBV4-3	CASSQDLFGLATDTQYF	TGCGCCAGCAGCCAAGATCTCTTCGGACTAGCGACAGATACGCAGTATTTT
TRBJ1-1	.	.	TRBV28	CASSFRGTNTEAFF	TGTGCCAGCAGTTTCAGGGGCACGAACACTGAAGCTTTCTTT
TRBJ1-1	.	.	TRBV10-3	CAISESGVGAEAFF	TGTGCCATCAGTGAGTCAGGGGTGGGTGCTGAAGCTTTCTTT
TRBJ2-1	.	.	TRBV6-5	CASSLGTQPTNEQFF	TGTGCCAGCAGTTTAGGGACTCAACCGACGAATGAGCAGTTCTTC
TRBJ1-2	TRBD1	.	TRBV30	CAWSIQGGYGYTF	TGTGCCTGGAGTATCCAGGGGGGCTATGGCTACACCTTC
TRBJ2-7	TRBD2	.	TRBV5-5	CASSFNRREGRAYEQYF	TGTGCCAGCAGCTTTAACAGGCGCGAGGGGAGGGCCTACGAGCAGTACTTC
TRBJ1-2	TRBD1	.	TRBV9	CASSGADRYPDFYGYTF	TGTGCCAGCAGCGGTGCGGACAGGTATCCCGACTTCTATGGCTACACCTTC
TRBJ1-6	.	once	TRBV6-5	CASSYSKSRSPLHF	TGTGCCAGCAGTTACTCGAAATCCAGATCACCCCTCCACTTT
TRBJ2-3	TRBD2	few	TRBV19	CASTLGLATDTQYF	TGTGCCAGTACCCTGGGACTAGCGACAGATACGCAGTATTTT
TRBJ1-6	TRBD1	.	TRBV28	CASRHTGGANSPLHF	TGTGCCAGCAGGCACACAGGGGGCGCAAATTCACCCCTCCACTTT
TRBJ2-7	.	.	TRBV6-2/TRBV6-3	CASSQRGGVQFGYEQYF	TGTGCCAGCAGTCAAAGAGGCGGGGTCCAGTTTGGCTACGAGCAGTACTTC
TRBJ1-1	TRBD1	.	TRBV18	CASSLKQGSVFEAFF	TGTGCCAGCTCCCTCAAACAGGGGAGCGTTTTTGAAGCTTTCTTT
TRBJ2-5	.	.	TRBV30	CAWSVYQETQYF	TGTGCCTGGTCGGTCTACCAAGAGACCCAGTACTTC
TRBJ2-3	.	.	TRBV6-2/TRBV6-3	CASSSPGSTDTQYF	TGTGCCAGCAGTAGCCCAGGGAGCACAGATACGCAGTATTTT